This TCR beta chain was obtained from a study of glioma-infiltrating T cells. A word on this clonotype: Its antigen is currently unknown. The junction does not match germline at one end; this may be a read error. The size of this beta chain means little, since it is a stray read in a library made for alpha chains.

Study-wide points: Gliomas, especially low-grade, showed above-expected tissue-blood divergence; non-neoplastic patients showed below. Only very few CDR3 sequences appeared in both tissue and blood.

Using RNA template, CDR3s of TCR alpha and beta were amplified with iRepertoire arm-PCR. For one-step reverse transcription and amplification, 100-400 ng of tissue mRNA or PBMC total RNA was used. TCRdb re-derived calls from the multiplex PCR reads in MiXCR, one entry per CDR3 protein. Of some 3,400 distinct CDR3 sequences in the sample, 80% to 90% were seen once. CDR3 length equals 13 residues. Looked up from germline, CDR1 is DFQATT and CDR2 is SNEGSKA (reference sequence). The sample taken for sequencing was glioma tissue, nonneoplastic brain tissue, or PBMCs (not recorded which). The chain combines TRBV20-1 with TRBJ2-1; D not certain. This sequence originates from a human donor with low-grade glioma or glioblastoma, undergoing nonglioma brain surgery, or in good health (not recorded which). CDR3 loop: CSATTDSNNEQFF. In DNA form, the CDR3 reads TGCAGTGCTACAACAGACTCCAACAATGAGCAGTTCTTC.